This entry is about one T cell receptor (beta chain). This table comes from immunoSEQ multiplex PCR, and its TCRdb copy is limited to in-frame clones, with some not included. The data hold fewer than 40,000 clones, with about nine tenths observed a single time. These data come from a study of T cell changes during pregnancy in multiple sclerosis. Per the germline V gene, CDR1 is LNHDA and CDR2 is SQIVND (reference sequence). This CDR3 comprises 14 residues. Trimming cost V 7 bases and J 6 bases; bases outside gene matches: 8. This chain joins TRBV19 and TRBJ2-7; 11 positions agree with TRBD1. Sequenced material: CD4+ T cells from peripheral blood mononuclear cells, taken in the second trimester of pregnancy. The TCR comes from a female donor in good health, enrolled as a control in a pregnancy study. DNA of the CDR3: TGTGCCAGTACCGGGACAGGGGGTTCACGCGAGCAGTACTTC. Its translation is CASTGTGGSREQYF.